The 12 T cell receptor beta chains below all came from one sample that was sequenced in a study of cytomegalovirus exposure and HLA in healthy donors listed by TCRdb under 2017. Receptor amplification or capture employed the immunoSEQ multiplex PCR assay. For the multiplex PCR, a mixture combining 60 forward primers for TCR Vbeta segments and 13 reverse primers for TCR Jbeta segments was used. In TCRdb, the immuneACCESS table is reduced to in-frame sequences with V and J assigned. These tables do not hold every clone; where another copy was compared, an unresolved V gene accounts for under half, and the others remain unexplained. The sample includes about 160,000 clones, with about four fifths observed a single time. The leading ten clones occupy around 0.96% of the sample. Sequenced input: PBMCs. All receptors derive from a man between 25 and 39 years old in good health and CMV-seronegative.

This chain joins TRBV4-1 and TRBJ2-2; 11 bases fit TRBD2. CDR3 size: 18 residues. V lost 2 bases to trimming and J lost 1 base; unmatched junction nucleotides: 6. CDR1 is MGHRA and CDR2 is YSYEKL in the germline V gene. In nucleotides, the CDR3 is TGCGCCAGCAGCCAAAAACCGGGACTAGCGGTGAACACCGGGGAGCTGTTTTTT. Protein: CASSQKPGLAVNTGELFF.

The sample holds a few counts of this clone. In DNA form, the CDR3 reads TGCGCCAGCAGCTTACAACCGGGACAGATAGAAAAACTGTTTTTT. Its translation is CASSLQPGQIEKLFF. The rearrangement joins TRBV5-1 to TRBJ1-4; 7 bases fit TRBD1. The V gene end was trimmed by 2 bases and the J gene end by 8 bases; junction bases not matched to a gene: 9. The CDR3 has 15 residues. Looked up from germline, CDR1 is SGHRS and CDR2 is YFSETQ.

In its sample, this clone was seen once. The chain couples TRBV28 to TRBJ1-2, with 12 bases lining up with TRBD1. CDR1 is MDHEN and CDR2 is SYDVKM in the germline V gene. The CDR3 sequence is 15 residues long. The junction had 8 bases not matched to a gene; V was cut back by 5 bases and J by 7 bases. In DNA, the CDR3 is TGTGCCAGCAGTACCGGGACAGGGGGCGGCGCTGGCTACACCTTC. This gives the protein CASSTGTGGGAGYTF.

The chain recombines TRBV13 with TRBJ1-1, with unresolved D. With 2 bases removed from V and 3 bases from J, the gap between germline ends came to 4 bases. Germline values: CDR1 PRHDT, CDR2 FYEKMQ (reference sequence). This CDR3 comprises 12 residues. In nucleotides, the CDR3 is TGTGCCAGCAGCTTAAGCGACACTGAAGCTTTCTTT. Amino acids: CASSLSDTEAFF.

CDR3 loop: CASSASGTDYEQYF. CDR3 sequence (DNA): TGTGCCAGCAGCGCATCCGGGACAGACTACGAGCAGTACTTC. This rearrangement joins TRBV9 to TRBJ2-7; 7 bases map to TRBD1. The V gene's germline CDR1 is SGDLS and CDR2 YYNGEE. The V gene end was trimmed by 3 bases and the J gene end by 3 bases; junction bases not matched to a gene: 6. The CDR3 covers 14 residues.

This sequence joins TRBV5-1 and TRBJ2-1; a possible D gene is TRBD2 (6 bases). With 2 bases removed from V and 12 bases from J, the gap between germline ends came to 27 bases. There are 17 residues in the CDR3. Germline V gene sequence: CDR1 SGHRS, CDR2 YFSETQ. The CDR3 nucleotides are TGCGCCAGCAGCTTCGTTTCCCCCACAGAGGGCAGAGCGGGGCAGTTCTTC. Its protein is CASSFVSPTEGRAGQFF.

The chain is built from TRBV19 and TRBJ2-7, with 15 bases fitting TRBD2. Germline V gene data show CDR1 as LNHDA and CDR2 as SQIVND (reference sequence). CDR3 length: 17 residues. Unmatched junction bases numbered 12, after V lost 5 bases and J lost 7 bases. CDR3 in amino acids: CASSSGLAGGYVVEQYF. CDR3 sequence (DNA): TGTGCCAGTAGTTCGGGACTAGCGGGAGGTTATGTGGTAGAGCAGTACTTC.

The chain joins TRBV29-1 to TRBJ2-7; the match to TRBD1 covers 7 bases. V was pared by 7 bases and J by 2 bases, with 5 bases of the junction left unmatched. The V gene's germline CDR1 is SQVTM and CDR2 ANQGSEA. This CDR3 has 12 residues. The CDR3 region has the DNA TGCAGCGGGGGTAGGGGGCCCTACGAGCAGTACTTC. Protein sequence: CSGGRGPYEQYF.

V usage is TRBV19 and J usage is TRBJ1-1; the D gene is possibly TRBD1 (6 bases). In germline, CDR1 is LNHDA, CDR2 SQIVND (reference sequence). The germline V and J ends were trimmed by 7 bases and 5 bases, with 14 bases remaining between them. The CDR3 runs to 13 residues. CDR3 region: CASMIYTGTEAFF. The CDR3 region has the DNA TGTGCCAGTATGATTTACACAGGGACTGAAGCTTTCTTT.

The chain couples TRBV19 to TRBJ2-6, with D perhaps matching TRBD1 (8 bases). This CDR3 is 14 amino acids long. The germline CDR1 and CDR2 sequences are LNHDA and SQIVND (reference sequence). V was clipped by 7 bases and J by 9 bases, with 16 bases between them. CDR3 sequence reads: CASTKDREGNVLTF. In DNA form, the CDR3 reads TGTGCCAGTACCAAGGACAGGGAGGGCAACGTCCTGACTTTC.

V gene TRBV5-1 combines with J gene TRBJ2-1, with no clear D. This CDR3 is built from 12 residues. V lost 4 bases to trimming and J lost 9 bases, with 11 bases between them. Germline-derived CDR1 and CDR2 are SGHRS and YFSETQ. The CDR3 DNA follows: TGCGCCAGCAGCATTTCGTCGGTTGAGCAGTTCTTC. Its protein product is CASSISSVEQFF.

The V gene is TRBV6-6, the J gene TRBJ2-3, with 7 bases matching TRBD1. Germline V gives CDR1 MNHNY, CDR2 SVGAGI (reference sequence). V shed 7 bases and J 0 bases; nucleotides not matched to a gene: 1. The CDR3 extends over 13 amino acids. The CDR3 sequence is CASIGGSTDTQYF. The DNA for the CDR3 is TGTGCCAGCATAGGGGGCAGCACAGATACGCAGTATTTT.